This TCR beta chain was sequenced in a study of blood T cell repertoires in COVID-19. Study details: Samples of COVID-19 (acute and convalescent) were obtained from the United States, Italy and Spain. The analysed material was cDNA or gDNA that came from T cells, B-cell-depleted T cells, or PBMCs.

This clone appeared once. Per the study methods: Researchers report that nucleated cell counts were estimated from reference gene primer amplification. TCRdb keeps only in-frame clones here, not all; method: immunoSEQ multiplex PCR. V and J calls and clone size follow that table, whereas D and trimming were derived from the DNA. The sample lists some 68,000 clones, about nine tenths occurring once. Seattle's enrolled individuals joined amid active infection and were then monitored longitudinally. The TCR comes from a man in his fifties with COVID-19, enrolled during active disease. Sample: peripheral blood.

CDR3 coding DNA: TGCGCCAGCAGCCGGACTAGCGGGAGGGAACAAGAGACCCAGTACTTC. Translated: CASSRTSGREQETQYF. The chain joins TRBV4-1 to TRBJ2-5; 15 positions agree with TRBD2. V lost 4 bases to trimming and J lost 2 bases; unmatched junction nucleotides: 2. The CDR3 contains 16 residues. Germline lookup yields CDR1 MGHRA and CDR2 YSYEKL.